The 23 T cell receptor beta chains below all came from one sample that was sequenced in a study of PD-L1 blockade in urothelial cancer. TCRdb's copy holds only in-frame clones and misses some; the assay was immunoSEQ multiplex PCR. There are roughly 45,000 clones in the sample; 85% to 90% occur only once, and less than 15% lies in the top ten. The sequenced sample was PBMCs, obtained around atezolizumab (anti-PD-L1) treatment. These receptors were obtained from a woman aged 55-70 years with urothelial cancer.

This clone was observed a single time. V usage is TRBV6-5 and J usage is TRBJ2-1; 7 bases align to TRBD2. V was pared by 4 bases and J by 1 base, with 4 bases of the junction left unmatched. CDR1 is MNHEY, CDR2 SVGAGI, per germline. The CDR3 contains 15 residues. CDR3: CASSSSSGSYNEQFF. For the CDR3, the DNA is TGTGCCAGCAGTTCTTCTAGCGGATCCTACAATGAGCAGTTCTTC.

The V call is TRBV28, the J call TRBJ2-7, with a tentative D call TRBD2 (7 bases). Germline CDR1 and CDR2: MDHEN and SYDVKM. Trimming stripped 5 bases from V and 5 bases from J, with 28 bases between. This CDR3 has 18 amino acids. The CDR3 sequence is CASSEGIQRDKLWDEQYF. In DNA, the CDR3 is TGTGCCAGCAGTGAGGGGATACAGCGGGACAAGCTGTGGGACGAGCAGTACTTC.

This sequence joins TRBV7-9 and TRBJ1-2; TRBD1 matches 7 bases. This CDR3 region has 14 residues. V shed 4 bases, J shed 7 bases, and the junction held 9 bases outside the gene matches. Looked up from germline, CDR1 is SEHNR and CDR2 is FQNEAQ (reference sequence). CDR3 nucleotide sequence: TGTGCCAGCAGCTACCCACAGGGGTCCGGTGGCTACACCTTC. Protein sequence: CASSYPQGSGGYTF.

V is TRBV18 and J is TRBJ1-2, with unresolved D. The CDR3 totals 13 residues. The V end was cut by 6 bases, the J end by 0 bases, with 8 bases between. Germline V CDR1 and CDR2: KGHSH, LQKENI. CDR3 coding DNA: TGTGCCAGCTCGTCAGGCTCTAACTATGGCTACACCTTC. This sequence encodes CASSSGSNYGYTF.

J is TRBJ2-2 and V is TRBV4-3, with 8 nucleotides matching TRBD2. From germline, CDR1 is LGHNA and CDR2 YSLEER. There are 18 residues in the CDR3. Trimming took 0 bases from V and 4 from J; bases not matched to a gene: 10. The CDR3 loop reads CASSQEESGSLGTGELFF. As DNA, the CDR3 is TGCGCCAGCAGCCAAGAGGAGAGCGGGAGCCTTGGCACCGGGGAGCTGTTTTTT.

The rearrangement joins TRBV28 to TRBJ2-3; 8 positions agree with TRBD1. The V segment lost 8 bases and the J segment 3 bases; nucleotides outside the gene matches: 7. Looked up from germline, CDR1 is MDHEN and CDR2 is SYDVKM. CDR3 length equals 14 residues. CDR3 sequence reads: CASGTGQVTDTQYF. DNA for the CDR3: TGTGCCAGCGGAACGGGACAGGTTACAGATACGCAGTATTTT.

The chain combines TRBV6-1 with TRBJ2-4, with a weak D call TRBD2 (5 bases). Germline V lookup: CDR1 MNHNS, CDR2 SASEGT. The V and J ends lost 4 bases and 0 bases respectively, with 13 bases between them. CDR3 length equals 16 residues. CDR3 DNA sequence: TGTGCCAGCAGTGGACACAACGCGGGAGCCAAAAACATTCAGTACTTC. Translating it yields CASSGHNAGAKNIQYF.

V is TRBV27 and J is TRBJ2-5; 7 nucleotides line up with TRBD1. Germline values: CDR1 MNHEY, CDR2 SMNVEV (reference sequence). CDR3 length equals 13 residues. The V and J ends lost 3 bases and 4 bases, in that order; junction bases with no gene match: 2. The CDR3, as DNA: TGTGCCAGCAGTTTCGCAGGGGGAGAGACCCAGTACTTC. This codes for CASSFAGGETQYF.

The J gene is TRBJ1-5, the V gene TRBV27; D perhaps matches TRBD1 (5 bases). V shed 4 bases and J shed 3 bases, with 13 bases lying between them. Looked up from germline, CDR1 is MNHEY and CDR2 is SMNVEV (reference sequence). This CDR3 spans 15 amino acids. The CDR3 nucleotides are TGTGCCAGCAGTTCTCTCGGGGGTCCCAATCAGCCCCAGCATTTT. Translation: CASSSLGGPNQPQHF.

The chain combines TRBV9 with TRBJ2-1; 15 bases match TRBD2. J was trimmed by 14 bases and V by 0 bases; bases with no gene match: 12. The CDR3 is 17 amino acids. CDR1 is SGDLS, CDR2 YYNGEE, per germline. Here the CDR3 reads CASSVAPSGTSGGQKFF. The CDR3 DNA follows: TGTGCCAGCAGCGTAGCCCCCTCCGGGACTAGCGGGGGGCAGAAGTTCTTC.

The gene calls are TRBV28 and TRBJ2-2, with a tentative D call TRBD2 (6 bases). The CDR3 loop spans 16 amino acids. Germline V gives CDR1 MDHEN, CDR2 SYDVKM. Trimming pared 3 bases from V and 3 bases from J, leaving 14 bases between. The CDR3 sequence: CASSLTSSLDTGELFF. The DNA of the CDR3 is TGTGCCAGCAGTTTGACTAGTTCACTTGACACCGGGGAGCTGTTTTTT.

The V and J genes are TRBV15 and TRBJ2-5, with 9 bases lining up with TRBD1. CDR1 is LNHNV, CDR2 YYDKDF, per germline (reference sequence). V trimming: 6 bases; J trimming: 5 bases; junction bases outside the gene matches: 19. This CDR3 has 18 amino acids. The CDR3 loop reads CATSAKPGQGLILETQYF. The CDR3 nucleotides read TGTGCCACCAGTGCCAAACCGGGACAGGGATTAATATTGGAGACCCAGTACTTC.

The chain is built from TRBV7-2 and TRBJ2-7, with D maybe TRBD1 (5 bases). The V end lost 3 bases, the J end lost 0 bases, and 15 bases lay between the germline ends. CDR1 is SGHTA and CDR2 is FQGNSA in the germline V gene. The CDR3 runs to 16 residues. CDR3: CASSFPPGAPSYEQYF. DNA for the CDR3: TGTGCCAGCAGCTTCCCCCCTGGGGCCCCCTCCTACGAGCAGTACTTC. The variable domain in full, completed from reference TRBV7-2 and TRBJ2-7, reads GAGVSQSPSNKVTEKGKDVELRCDPISGHTALYWYRQSLGQGLEFLIYFQGNSAPDKSGLPSDRFSAERTGGSVSTLTIQRTQQEDSAVYLCASSFPPGAPSYEQYFGPGTRLTVT.

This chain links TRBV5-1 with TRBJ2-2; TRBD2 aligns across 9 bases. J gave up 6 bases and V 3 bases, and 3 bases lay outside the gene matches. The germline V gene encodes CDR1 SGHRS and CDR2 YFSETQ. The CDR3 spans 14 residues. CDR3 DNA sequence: TGCGCCAGCAGCTCGACTAGCGGTGCCGGGGAGCTGTTTTTT. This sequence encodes CASSSTSGAGELFF.

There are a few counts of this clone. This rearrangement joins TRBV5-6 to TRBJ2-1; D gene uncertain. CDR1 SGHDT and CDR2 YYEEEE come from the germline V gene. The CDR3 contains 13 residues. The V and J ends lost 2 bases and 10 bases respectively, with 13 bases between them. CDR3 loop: CASSFRPYGEQFF. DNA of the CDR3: TGTGCCAGCAGCTTTCGACCCTACGGGGAGCAGTTCTTC.

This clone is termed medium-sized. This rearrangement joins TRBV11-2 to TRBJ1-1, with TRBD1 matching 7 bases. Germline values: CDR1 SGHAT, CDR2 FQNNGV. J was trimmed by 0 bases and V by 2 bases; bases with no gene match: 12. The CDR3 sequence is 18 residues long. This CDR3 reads CASSLIVTGELMNTEAFF. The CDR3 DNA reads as TGTGCCAGCAGCTTAATAGTCACAGGGGAGTTAATGAACACTGAAGCTTTCTTT.

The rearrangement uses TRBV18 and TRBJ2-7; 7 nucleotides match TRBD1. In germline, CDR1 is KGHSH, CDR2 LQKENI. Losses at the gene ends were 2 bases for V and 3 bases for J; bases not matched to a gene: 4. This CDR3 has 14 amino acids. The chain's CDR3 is CASSPTRGSYEQYF. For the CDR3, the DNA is TGTGCCAGCTCACCAACCAGGGGGAGCTACGAGCAGTACTTC.

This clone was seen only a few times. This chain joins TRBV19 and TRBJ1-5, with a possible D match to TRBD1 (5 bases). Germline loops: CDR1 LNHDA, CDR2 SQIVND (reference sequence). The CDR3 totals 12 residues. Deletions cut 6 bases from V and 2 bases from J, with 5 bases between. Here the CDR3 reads CASRQGNQPQHF. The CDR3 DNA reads TGTGCCAGTAGACAGGGCAATCAGCCCCAGCATTTT.

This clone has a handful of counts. CDR3 residues: CASSTLPRTGEGYTF. For the CDR3, the DNA is TGTGCCAGTAGTACGCTCCCCCGGACAGGGGAGGGCTACACCTTC. V usage is TRBV19 and J usage is TRBJ1-2; 9 bases line up with TRBD1. Per germline, CDR1 LNHDA and CDR2 SQIVND (reference sequence). V gave up 4 bases and J gave up 8 bases; unmatched junction bases: 11. This CDR3 spans 15 amino acids.

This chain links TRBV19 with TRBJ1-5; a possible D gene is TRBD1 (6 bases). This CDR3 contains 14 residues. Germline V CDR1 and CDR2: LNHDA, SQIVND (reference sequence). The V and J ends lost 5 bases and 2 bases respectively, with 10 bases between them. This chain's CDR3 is CASSGGQRNQPQHF. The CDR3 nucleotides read TGTGCCAGTAGTGGTGGACAGCGCAATCAGCCCCAGCATTTT.

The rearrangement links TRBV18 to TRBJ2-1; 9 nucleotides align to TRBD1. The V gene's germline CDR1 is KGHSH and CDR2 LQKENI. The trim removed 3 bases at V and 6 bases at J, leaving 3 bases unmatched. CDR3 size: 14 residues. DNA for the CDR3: TGTGCCAGCTCACCGCGGGACAGGGTCAATGAGCAGTTCTTC. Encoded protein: CASSPRDRVNEQFF.

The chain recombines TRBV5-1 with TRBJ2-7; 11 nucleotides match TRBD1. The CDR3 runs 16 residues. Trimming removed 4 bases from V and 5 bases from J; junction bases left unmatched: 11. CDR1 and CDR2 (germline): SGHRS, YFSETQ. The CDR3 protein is CASSPRGQGAHDEQYF. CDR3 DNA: TGCGCCAGCAGCCCACGTGGACAGGGGGCGCACGACGAGCAGTACTTC.

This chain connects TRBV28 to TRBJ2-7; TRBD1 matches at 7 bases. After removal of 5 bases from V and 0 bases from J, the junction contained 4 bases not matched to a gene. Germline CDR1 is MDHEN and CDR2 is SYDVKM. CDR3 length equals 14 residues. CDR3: CASSLRDSSYEQYF. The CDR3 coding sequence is TGTGCCAGCAGTCTCCGGGACAGCTCCTACGAGCAGTACTTC. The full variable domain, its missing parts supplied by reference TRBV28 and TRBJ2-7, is DVKVTQSSRYLVKRTGEKVFLECVQDMDHENMFWYRQDPGLGLRLIYFSYDVKMKEKGDIPEGYSVSREKKERFSLILESASTNQTSMYLCASSLRDSSYEQYFGPGTRLTVT.